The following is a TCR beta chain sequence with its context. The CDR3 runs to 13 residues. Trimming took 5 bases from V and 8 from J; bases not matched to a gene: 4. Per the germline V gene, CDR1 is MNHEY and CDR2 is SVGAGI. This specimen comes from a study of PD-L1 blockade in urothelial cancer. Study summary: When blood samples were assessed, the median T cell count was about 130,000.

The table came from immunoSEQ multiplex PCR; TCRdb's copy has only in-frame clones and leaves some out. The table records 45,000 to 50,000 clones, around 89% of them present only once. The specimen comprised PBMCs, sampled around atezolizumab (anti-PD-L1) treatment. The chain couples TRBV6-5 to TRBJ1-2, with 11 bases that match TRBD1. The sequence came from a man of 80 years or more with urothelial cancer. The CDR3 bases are TGTGCCAGCAGTAGGGGACAGGGGGAAGGCTACACCTTC. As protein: CASSRGQGEGYTF.